These T cell receptor beta chains were read from a single sample in a study of post-analysis software for immune sequencing data. Using its own MiXCR run on the PCR reads, TCRdb lists one record per CDR3 protein. Among hundreds of thousands of distinct CDR3 sequences listed, 59% were seen once. Sequencing used blood. These receptors all come from a girl between 2 and 10 years old with multiple sclerosis. Both conserved end residues are part of each CDR3. A D gene is named only where the DNA matches it firmly. Not all rows give a size; the values are once, few, many and, for expanded clones, a class.

j_gene | v_gene | d_gene | abundance | len | CDR3aa | CDR3nt
TRBJ1-3 | TRBV29-1 | . | . | 13 | CSVGDSSGNTIYF | TGCAGCGTCGGAGACAGCTCTGGAAACACCATATATTTT
TRBJ1-2 | TRBV30 | . | . | 13 | CAWSPRDGYGYTF | TGTGCCTGGAGTCCCAGGGATGGCTATGGCTACACCTTC
TRBJ1-1 | TRBV29-1 | . | . | 13 | CSVAGAVDTEAFF | TGCAGCGTGGCCGGCGCGGTTGACACTGAAGCTTTCTTT
TRBJ1-1 | TRBV6-2/TRBV6-3 | . | . | 12 | CASSPWGTEAFF | TGTGCCAGCAGCCCCTGGGGCACTGAAGCTTTCTTT
TRBJ2-7 | TRBV5-1 | . | . | 14 | CASSWETGFYEQYF | TGCGCCAGCAGCTGGGAAACAGGGTTCTACGAGCAGTACTTC
TRBJ2-7 | TRBV29-1 | . | few | 13 | CSVVREDPYEQYF | TGCAGCGTTGTGAGGGAGGACCCCTACGAGCAGTACTTC
TRBJ2-1 | TRBV10-3 | TRBD2 | once | 15 | CAISSSGGPGNEQFF | TGTGCCATCAGTTCGAGCGGGGGCCCGGGCAATGAGCAGTTCTTC
TRBJ2-3 | TRBV20-1 | . | few | 14 | CSCRSLGTSDTQYF | TGCAGTTGCCGAAGCCTGGGAACTTCAGATACGCAGTATTTT
TRBJ2-1 | TRBV29-1 | . | . | 12 | CSGRRDNNEQFF | TGCAGCGGGCGGCGTGACAACAATGAGCAGTTCTTC
TRBJ1-2 | TRBV29-1 | . | few | 14 | CSVDSGGERYGYTF | TGCAGCGTTGATAGCGGGGGGGAGAGGTATGGCTACACCTTC
TRBJ2-7 | TRBV6-2/TRBV6-3 | TRBD1 | . | 15 | CASSPGQGDLYEQYF | TGTGCCAGCAGTCCCGGACAGGGGGACCTCTACGAGCAGTACTTC
TRBJ2-3 | TRBV11-2 | . | . | 15 | CASSHRGGDTDTQYF | TGTGCCAGCAGCCACCGAGGGGGTGACACAGATACGCAGTATTTT
TRBJ2-7 | TRBV3-1 | . | . | 13 | CASSQDRVYEQYF | TGTGCCAGCAGCCAAGATCGCGTCTACGAGCAGTACTTC
TRBJ2-1 | TRBV20-1 | . | . | 12 | CSARAQGLGQFF | TGCAGTGCTAGGGCCCAGGGACTTGGGCAGTTCTTC
TRBJ1-6 | TRBV2 | . | . | 13 | CASRWGDNSPLHF | TGTGCCAGCAGGTGGGGGGATAATTCACCCCTCCACTTT
TRBJ1-2 | TRBV27 | . | . | 16 | CASSPYKGAVNYGYTF | TGTGCCAGCAGTCCGTACAAAGGGGCAGTTAACTATGGCTACACCTTC
TRBJ2-5 | TRBV6-5 | TRBD1 | . | 15 | CASSRDRGREETQYF | TGTGCCAGCAGCCGGGACAGGGGGCGTGAAGAGACCCAGTACTTC
TRBJ2-7 | TRBV7-2 | TRBD2 | few | 14 | CASSLGGRAREQYF | TGTGCCAGCAGCTTAGGGGGGAGGGCCCGCGAGCAGTACTTC
TRBJ1-1 | TRBV5-5 | . | . | 14 | CASSLEWGSTEAFF | TGTGCCAGCAGCTTGGAATGGGGTAGCACTGAAGCTTTCTTT
TRBJ2-3 | TRBV6-5 | TRBD2 | few | 14 | CASGTSGRTDTQYF | TGTGCCAGCGGGACTAGCGGGAGGACAGATACGCAGTATTTT
TRBJ2-3 | TRBV11-2 | TRBD1 | . | 17 | CASRLTGTGLSTDTQYF | TGTGCCAGCAGGCTGACCGGGACAGGCCTGAGCACAGATACGCAGTATTTT
TRBJ2-1 | TRBV28 | TRBD2 | . | 16 | CASSKGLAGYYNEQFF | TGTGCCAGCAGTAAAGGACTAGCGGGTTACTACAATGAGCAGTTCTTC
TRBJ2-1 | TRBV4-1 | TRBD2 | . | 17 | CASSQWDTGTRNNEQFF | TGCGCCAGCAGCCAATGGGATACCGGGACTAGAAACAATGAGCAGTTCTTC
TRBJ1-1 | TRBV12-3/TRBV12-4 | . | . | 11 | CASSSAGEAFF | TGTGCCAGCAGCTCTGCAGGCGAAGCTTTCTTT
TRBJ2-3 | TRBV20-1 | TRBD1 | few | 16 | CSARAAGTGHTDTQYF | TGCAGTGCTAGAGCAGCCGGGACAGGGCACACAGATACGCAGTATTTT
TRBJ2-7 | TRBV5-1 | TRBD1 | many | 14 | CASSLGQGDYEQYF | TGTGCCAGCAGTTTGGGACAGGGCGACTACGAGCAGTACTTC
TRBJ2-3 | TRBV4-1 | . | . | 14 | CASSQETSGDTQYF | TGCGCCAGCAGCCAAGAAACCAGCGGAGATACGCAGTATTTT
TRBJ1-5 | TRBV15 | . | . | 15 | CATSRFQGPDQPQHF | TGTGCCACCAGCCGTTTCCAGGGACCCGATCAGCCCCAGCATTTT
TRBJ2-5 | TRBV5-1 | . | . | 15 | CASSLGSSGEETQYF | TGCGCCAGCAGCTTGGGGTCTTCGGGAGAAGAGACCCAGTACTTC
TRBJ2-5 | TRBV20-1 | . | . | 15 | CSARDGFLGVETQYF | TGCAGTGCTAGAGATGGGTTTTTAGGAGTGGAGACCCAGTACTTC
TRBJ2-5 | TRBV5-1 | . | . | 14 | CASSIGTFEETQYF | TGCGCCAGCAGCATCGGGACTTTTGAAGAGACCCAGTACTTC
TRBJ2-1 | TRBV20-1 | . | . | 15 | CSASEGPLKDNEQFF | TGCAGTGCTAGTGAGGGACCCCTAAAGGACAATGAGCAGTTCTTC
TRBJ2-1 | TRBV20-1 | TRBD2 | . | 14 | CSARTMRGANEQFF | TGCAGTGCTCGTACTATGCGGGGGGCCAATGAGCAGTTCTTC
TRBJ1-2 | TRBV20-1 | TRBD1 | . | 13 | CSAQGQGARGYTF | TGCAGTGCCCAGGGACAGGGGGCGCGAGGCTACACCTTC
TRBJ2-3 | TRBV12-3/TRBV12-4 | . | . | 15 | CASSPGAERTDMQYF | TGTGCCAGCAGTCCCGGGGCTGAACGCACAGATATGCAGTATTTT
TRBJ2-3 | TRBV12-3/TRBV12-4 | . | . | 15 | CASRIRGGVTDTQYF | TGTGCCAGCAGGATTAGGGGGGGGGTCACAGATACGCAGTATTTT
TRBJ1-2 | TRBV29-1 | . | . | 13 | CSVEIGQRYGYTF | TGCAGCGTTGAAATAGGCCAGAGGTATGGCTACACCTTC
TRBJ2-7 | TRBV20-1 | TRBD2 | . | 16 | CSARSLREQASYEQYF | TGCAGTGCTAGGTCTTTGCGGGAGCAGGCCTCCTACGAGCAGTACTTC
TRBJ2-5 | TRBV2 | . | . | 13 | CASSTEREETQYF | TGTGCCAGCAGTACGGAGAGGGAAGAGACCCAGTACTTC
TRBJ2-1 | TRBV20-1 | TRBD1 | . | 15 | CSAGTGQGFGNEQFF | TGCAGTGCTGGTACGGGACAGGGATTTGGGAATGAGCAGTTCTTC
TRBJ2-7 | TRBV6-5 | TRBD2 | . | 13 | CASRTGTSYEQDF | TGTGCCAGCAGAACCGGGACTAGCTACGAGCAGGACTTC
TRBJ1-2 | TRBV5-5 | . | . | 13 | CAGSFGEGYGYTF | TGTGCCGGCAGCTTTGGAGAGGGCTATGGCTACACCTTC
TRBJ2-1 | TRBV27 | TRBD1 | . | 14 | CASSFVTGGNEQFF | TGTGCCAGCAGTTTTGTGACAGGGGGGAATGAGCAGTTCTTC
TRBJ1-2 | TRBV6-2/TRBV6-3 | . | . | 14 | CASSFSHLANGYTF | TGTGCCAGCAGTTTTTCTCACTTGGCGAATGGCTACACCTTC
TRBJ2-6 | TRBV20-1 | . | once | 15 | CSAIGGSSGANVLTF | TGCAGTGCTATTGGGGGGAGCTCTGGGGCCAACGTCCTGACTTTC
TRBJ2-1 | TRBV7-2 | . | few | 14 | CASSPGHLYNEQFF | TGTGCCAGCAGCCCCGGACACCTCTACAATGAGCAGTTCTTC
TRBJ2-6 | TRBV7-3 | . | . | 14 | CASGEYSGANVLTF | TGTGCCAGCGGGGAATACTCTGGGGCCAACGTCCTGACTTTC
TRBJ2-1 | TRBV20-1 | . | few | 15 | CSARGRGFHSNEQFF | TGCAGTGCTAGGGGTAGGGGGTTCCACTCCAATGAGCAGTTCTTC
TRBJ2-7 | TRBV2 | . | . | 17 | CASRDLSRTSSYNEQYF | TGTGCCAGCAGGGACTTATCTAGGACGAGCTCCTACAATGAGCAGTACTTC